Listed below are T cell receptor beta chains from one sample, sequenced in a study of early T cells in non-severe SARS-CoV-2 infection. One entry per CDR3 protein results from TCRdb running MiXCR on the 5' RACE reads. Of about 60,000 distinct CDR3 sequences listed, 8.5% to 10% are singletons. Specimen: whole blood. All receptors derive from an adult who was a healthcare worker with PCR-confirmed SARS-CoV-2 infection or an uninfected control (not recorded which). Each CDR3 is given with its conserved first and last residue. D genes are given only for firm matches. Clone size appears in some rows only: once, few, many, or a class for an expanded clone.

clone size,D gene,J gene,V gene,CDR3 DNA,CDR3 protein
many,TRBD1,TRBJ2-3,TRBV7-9,TGTGCCAGCAGCTTAGGACAGGGCAACACAGATACGCAGTATTTT,CASSLGQGNTDTQYF
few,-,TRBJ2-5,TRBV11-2,TGTGCCAGCAGCTTGTCCCCTTGGGGGAGCCAGTACTTC,CASSLSPWGSQYF
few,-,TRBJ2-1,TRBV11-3,TGTGCCAGCAGCTTGGGGGGGACAGGCTACGGTTACAATGAGCAGTTCTTC,CASSLGGTGYGYNEQFF
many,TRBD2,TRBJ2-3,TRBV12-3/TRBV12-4,TGTGCCAGCAGGCGGGGACTAGCGGGACCTAGCACAGATACGCAGTATTTT,CASRRGLAGPSTDTQYF
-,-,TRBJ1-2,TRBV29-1,TGCAGCACCGGGATTTACTATGGCTACACCTTC,CSTGIYYGYTF
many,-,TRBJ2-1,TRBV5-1,TGCGCCAGCAGGCTTTCTAGCGCGCCTTACAATGAGCAGTTCTTC,CASRLSSAPYNEQFF
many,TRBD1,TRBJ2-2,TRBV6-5,TGTGCCAGCACCTTTTCAGGGGGCCGAGCCGGGGAGCTGTTTTTT,CASTFSGGRAGELFF
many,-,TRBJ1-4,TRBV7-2,TGTGCCAGCAGCCCGAACGGCAGAACTAATGAAAAACTGTTTTTT,CASSPNGRTNEKLFF
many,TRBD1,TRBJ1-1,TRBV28,TGTGCCAGCAGTTTGTTCGGGACAGGGGCTACGAACACTGAAGCTTTCTTT,CASSLFGTGATNTEAFF
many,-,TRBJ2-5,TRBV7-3,TGTGCCAGCAGCTTAACGGGGCTGCTCGGGGAGACCCAGTACTTC,CASSLTGLLGETQYF
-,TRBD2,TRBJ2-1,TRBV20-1,TGCAGTGCTACTCGACTAGCGGGAGGGTCCTACAATGAGCAGTTCTTC,CSATRLAGGSYNEQFF
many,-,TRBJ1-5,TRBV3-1,TGTGCCAGCAGCCAAGATTGGGGAAAACAGCCCCAGCATTTT,CASSQDWGKQPQHF
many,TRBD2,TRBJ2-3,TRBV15,TGTGCCACCAGCACCGTGAGCGGGGTGAGCACAGATACGCAGTATTTT,CATSTVSGVSTDTQYF
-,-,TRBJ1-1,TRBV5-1,TGCGCCAGCAGCTTGCAGGACCTGGACACTGAAGCTTTCTTT,CASSLQDLDTEAFF
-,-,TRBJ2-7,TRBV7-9,TGTGCCAGCAGCTTACAGGGTTACGAGCAGTACTTC,CASSLQGYEQYF
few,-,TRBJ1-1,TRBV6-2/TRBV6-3,TGTGCCAGCAGTCGTAGCACTGAAGCTTTCTTT,CASSRSTEAFF
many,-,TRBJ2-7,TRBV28,TGTGCCAGCAGTTTAGGAAAAGCCTGGCAGGGCTCCTACGAGCAGTACTTC,CASSLGKAWQGSYEQYF
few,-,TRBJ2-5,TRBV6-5,TGTGCCAGCAGTTACCGAGACAGCCAAGAGACCCAGTACTTC,CASSYRDSQETQYF
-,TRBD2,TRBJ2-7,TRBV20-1,TGCAGTGCTTCCCTGCTAGCGGGAGTGGGTGAGCAGTACTTC,CSASLLAGVGEQYF
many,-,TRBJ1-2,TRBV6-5,TGTGCCAGCAGTATTACTCGAGCTAACTATGGCTACACCTTC,CASSITRANYGYTF
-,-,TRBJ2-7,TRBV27,TGTGCCAGCAGTCCAAACGTTTACGAGCAGTACTTC,CASSPNVYEQYF
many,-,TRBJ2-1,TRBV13,TGTGCCAGCAGCTACCCGGGGAGCGGCCACTCCTACAATGAGCAGTTCTTC,CASSYPGSGHSYNEQFF
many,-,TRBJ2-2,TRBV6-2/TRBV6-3,TGTGCCAGCAGTTACCCCAGCGGAACGAACACCGGGGAGCTGTTTTTT,CASSYPSGTNTGELFF
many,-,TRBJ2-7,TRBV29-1,TGCAGCGTTCTGGACCCTTTGGGCGACTACGAGCAGTACTTC,CSVLDPLGDYEQYF
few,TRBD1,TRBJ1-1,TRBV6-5,TGTGCCAGCAGAAAGACAGGGGAAAACACTGAAGCTTTCTTT,CASRKTGENTEAFF
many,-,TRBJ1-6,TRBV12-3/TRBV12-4,TGTGCCAGCACCCGGACGGGAAATTCACCCCTCCACTTT,CASTRTGNSPLHF
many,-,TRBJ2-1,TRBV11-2,TGTGCCAGCAGCCGGGACATCTTGGACAATGAGCAGTTCTTC,CASSRDILDNEQFF
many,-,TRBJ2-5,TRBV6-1,TGTGCCAGCTCTCAATTTGGCGAGACCCAGTACTTC,CASSQFGETQYF
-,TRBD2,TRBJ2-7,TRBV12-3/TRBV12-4,TGTGCCAGCAGTTCCGGGACTAGCGGGAGTGGCTCCTACGAGCAGTACTTC,CASSSGTSGSGSYEQYF
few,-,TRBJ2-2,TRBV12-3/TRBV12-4,TGTGCCAGCAGTTTCGCGTTTCTGGCGAACACCGGGGAGCTGTTTTTT,CASSFAFLANTGELFF